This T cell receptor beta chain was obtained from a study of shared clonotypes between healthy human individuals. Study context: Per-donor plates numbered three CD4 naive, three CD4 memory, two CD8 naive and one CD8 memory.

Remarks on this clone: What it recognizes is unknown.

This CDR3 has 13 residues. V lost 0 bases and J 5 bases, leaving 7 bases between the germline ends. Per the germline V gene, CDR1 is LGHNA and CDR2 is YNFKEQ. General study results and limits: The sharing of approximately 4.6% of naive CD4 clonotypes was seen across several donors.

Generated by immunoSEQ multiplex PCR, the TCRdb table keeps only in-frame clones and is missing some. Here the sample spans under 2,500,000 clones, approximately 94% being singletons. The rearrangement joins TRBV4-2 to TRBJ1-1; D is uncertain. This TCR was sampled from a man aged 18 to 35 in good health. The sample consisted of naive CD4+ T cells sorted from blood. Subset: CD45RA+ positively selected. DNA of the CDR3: TGTGCCAGCAGCCAAGAAGTTACGACTGAAGCTTTCTTT. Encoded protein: CASSQEVTTEAFF.